Below are 25 T cell receptor beta chains sequenced from a single sample in a study of graft-versus-host responses after intestinal transplantation. These receptors lack a known antigen. Data came from immunoSEQ multiplex PCR; TCRdb stores just in-frame clones and leaves some out. Counted here are about 100,000 clones, roughly 87% occurring once; the ten biggest clones make up 0.9% to 1%. Specimen: unstimulated CD4+ T cells sorted from spleen or lymph node cells, collected before transplant. The source is a human donor who was the organ donor for an intestinal transplant.

V and J are TRBV4-1 and TRBJ1-2; 8 bases match TRBD1. Per germline, CDR1 MGHRA and CDR2 YSYEKL. The CDR3 sequence is 16 residues long. The J segment lost 6 bases and the V segment lost 0 bases, leaving 9 bases of the junction unmatched. CDR3 region: CASSQDRFTTGDGYTF. The CDR3 nucleotides are TGCGCCAGCAGCCAAGATCGATTCACGACAGGGGATGGCTACACCTTC.

The gene calls are TRBV21-1 and TRBJ1-2; the table gives TRBD1 as D, unverified against the DNA. TRBV21-1 is designated a pseudogene. There are 15 residues in the CDR3. The DNA of the CDR3 is TGTGCCAGCAGCACCGGACAGGGGGCAGGTAGTGGCTACACCTTC. This encodes CASSTGQGAGSGYTF.

This clone was seen more than once but under ten times. The CDR3 is CASSSHPGEKLFF. The CDR3, as DNA: TGTGCCAGCAGCTCCCATCCGGGCGAAAAACTGTTTTTT. The chain links TRBV9 to TRBJ1-4; D ambiguous. The germline V gene encodes CDR1 SGDLS and CDR2 YYNGEE. This CDR3 spans 13 amino acids. Trimming pared 4 bases from V and 8 bases from J, leaving 12 bases between.

In its sample, this clone was seen once. The CDR3, as DNA: TGTGCCAGCAGCGCCTCGACAATCTCGAACGAGCAGTACTTC. Protein product: CASSASTISNEQYF. The J gene is TRBJ2-7, the V gene TRBV9, with no clear D. Germline values: CDR1 SGDLS, CDR2 YYNGEE. The CDR3 consists of 14 residues. V dropped 3 bases and J dropped 5 bases, with 15 bases sitting between them.

This chain connects TRBV7-7 to TRBJ2-2; no definite D call. This CDR3 contains 13 residues. V lost 2 bases to trimming and J lost 7 bases, with 8 bases between them. Germline V gene lookup returns CDR1 SSHAT and CDR2 FNYEAQ (reference sequence). CDR3 sequence (DNA): TGTGCCAGCAGCTTAAAAAATAGCGGGGAGCTGTTTTTT. As protein: CASSLKNSGELFF.

V usage is TRBV10-3 and J usage is TRBJ2-3; 9 bases line up with TRBD2. This CDR3 spans 15 amino acids. Germline trimming cut 4 bases from V and 5 bases from J; bases unmatched to any gene: 7. The germline V gene has CDR1 ENHRY and CDR2 SYGVKD. CDR3 in amino acids: CAISGQRGAGDTQYF. The CDR3 bases are TGTGCCATCAGTGGGCAGCGGGGGGCCGGAGATACGCAGTATTTT.

The sample holds one count of this clone. The chain combines TRBV30 with TRBJ2-3; TRBD2 is a possible D gene (5 bases). The germline V and J ends were trimmed by 4 bases and 3 bases, with 11 bases remaining between them. The CDR3 is 13 amino acids. Germline CDR1 reads GTSNPN; CDR2 reads SVGIG (reference sequence). CDR3 region: CAWTRGPTDTQYF. The CDR3 DNA reads as TGTGCCTGGACGAGAGGGCCAACAGATACGCAGTATTTT.

This clone appeared once. The chain is built from TRBV2 and TRBJ2-2; 8 nucleotides agree with TRBD2. CDR3 length: 15 residues. After removal of 4 bases from V and 4 bases from J, the junction contained 5 bases not matched to a gene. Germline CDR1 SNHLY, CDR2 FYNNEI. CDR3 coding DNA: TGTGCCAGCAGTGGGTCGCGGGGGGTCACCGGGGAGCTGTTTTTT. It yields the protein CASSGSRGVTGELFF.

The rearrangement links TRBV7-8 to TRBJ2-1; D may be TRBD2 (5 bases). Germline CDR1 is SGHVS and CDR2 is FQNEAQ. This CDR3 comprises 16 residues. Between the trimmed V and J ends, which lost 4 bases and 6 bases, there was a span of 19 bases. The CDR3 DNA is TGTGCCAGCAGCTACCCCCTGGGTACTAGAAGCAATGAGCAGTTCTTC. Translating it yields CASSYPLGTRSNEQFF. Full variable domain (outside the CDR3, taken from reference TRBV7-8 and TRBJ2-1): GAGVSQSPRYKVAKRGQDVALRCDPISGHVSLFWYQQALGQGPEFLTYFQNEAQLDKSGLPSDRFFAERPEGSVSTLKIQRTQQEDSAVYLCASSYPLGTRSNEQFFGPGTRLTVL.

This chain connects TRBV9 to TRBJ2-3; D might be TRBD2 (7 bases). Germline V CDR1 and CDR2: SGDLS, YYNGEE. CDR3 length: 15 amino acids. Trimming took 7 bases from V and 2 from J, leaving 17 bases between them. The CDR3 spells CASGGGGGLTDTQYF. CDR3 nucleotide sequence: TGTGCCAGCGGGGGCGGCGGGGGCCTCACAGATACGCAGTATTTT.

V is TRBV6-6 and J is TRBJ1-4; no firm D call. V lost 2 bases, J lost 0 bases, and 7 bases lay in between. CDR1 and CDR2 (germline): MNHNY, SVGAGI (reference sequence). This CDR3 contains 15 residues. In nucleotides, the CDR3 is TGTGCCAGCAGTTACGTGGGGACAACTAATGAAAAACTGTTTTTT. This codes for CASSYVGTTNEKLFF.

This CDR3 reads CASSRDFGNEQYF. CDR3 in DNA: TGTGCCAGCAGCCGGGACTTTGGTAACGAGCAGTACTTC. The chain has TRBV5-4 and TRBJ2-7, with D perhaps matching TRBD2 (6 bases). The CDR3 runs to 13 residues. Trimming removed 4 bases from V and 5 bases from J, with 13 bases in between. Germline values: CDR1 SGHNT, CDR2 YYREEE (reference sequence).

The J gene is TRBJ2-5, the V gene TRBV5-6; TRBD2 agrees at 7 bases. CDR1 and CDR2 (germline): SGHDT, YYEEEE. With V trimmed by 0 bases and J by 5 bases, 13 bases remained unmatched. The CDR3 is 17 residues long. CDR3 sequence: CASSLAVGGTARETQYF. The CDR3 bases are TGTGCCAGCAGCTTGGCGGTGGGGGGGACGGCCCGGGAGACCCAGTACTTC.

This clone has only one observation. The rearrangement uses TRBV11-2 and TRBJ2-1; D might be TRBD1 (5 bases). The CDR3 contains 16 residues. Trimming took off 6 bases at V and 0 bases at J, with 15 bases between the two ends. CDR1 SGHAT and CDR2 FQNNGV come from the germline V gene. CDR3: CASRLPGHSSYNEQFF. The DNA for the CDR3 is TGTGCCAGCAGACTCCCCGGACATAGCTCCTACAATGAGCAGTTCTTC.

This chain links TRBV27 with TRBJ2-7; no firm D call. V was trimmed by 1 base and J by 9 bases, leaving 13 bases between them. This CDR3 is 13 amino acids long. CDR1 is MNHEY, CDR2 SMNVEV, per germline (reference sequence). CDR3 sequence reads: CASSLYVGIGQYF. For the CDR3, the DNA is TGTGCCAGCAGTTTATATGTTGGTATCGGGCAGTACTTC.

V usage is TRBV7-9 and J usage is TRBJ1-2; D remains unclear. Between the trimmed V and J ends, which lost 1 base and 8 bases, there was a span of 8 bases. CDR1 is SEHNR, CDR2 FQNEAQ, per germline (reference sequence). The CDR3 is made up of 12 amino acids. The CDR3 nucleotides read TGTGCCAGCAGCTTAGATAGGGTCGGCTACACCTTC. It specifies CASSLDRVGYTF.

The count of this clone is one. V and J are TRBV28 and TRBJ2-5, with 14 bases aligning to TRBD2. Trimming at V came to 5 bases and at J to 3 bases, leaving 5 bases not matched to a gene. CDR1 MDHEN and CDR2 SYDVKM come from the germline V gene. This CDR3 region has 16 residues. The CDR3 bases are TGTGCCAGCAGTCAAAGACTAGCGGGGGGGGAAGAGACCCAGTACTTC. Encoded protein: CASSQRLAGGEETQYF.

The CDR3 protein is CASSLWDIARSNTEAFF. CDR3 bases: TGTGCCAGCAGTTTATGGGACATCGCGAGGTCGAACACTGAAGCTTTCTTT. The chain recombines TRBV28 with TRBJ1-1; TRBD1 might be the D (5 bases). V was clipped by 0 bases and J by 1 base, with 15 bases between them. Germline CDR1 MDHEN, CDR2 SYDVKM. The CDR3 runs 17 residues.

The sample holds one count of this clone. V usage is TRBV18 and J usage is TRBJ2-5, with D unresolved. This CDR3 comprises 15 residues. Germline V CDR1 and CDR2: KGHSH, LQKENI. V was shortened by 3 bases and J by 0 bases, with 11 bases between the two germline ends. This CDR3 reads CASSPPGTYQETQYF. The CDR3 DNA is TGTGCCAGCTCACCCCCCGGTACATACCAAGAGACCCAGTACTTC.

This chain joins TRBV5-1 and TRBJ1-6; D gene uncertain. The CDR3 runs to 15 residues. The germline V gene encodes CDR1 SGHRS and CDR2 YFSETQ. Trimming removed 0 bases at V and 5 bases at J, with 9 bases between. The CDR3, as DNA: TGCGCCAGCAGCTTGGTGGCAGGAAATAATTCACCCCTCCACTTT. Translation: CASSLVAGNNSPLHF. Full variable domain (outside the CDR3, taken from reference TRBV5-1 and TRBJ1-6): KAGVTQTPRYLIKTRGQQVTLSCSPISGHRSVSWYQQTPGQGLQFLFEYFSETQRNKGNFPGRFSGRQFSNSRSEMNVSTLELGDSALYLCASSLVAGNNSPLHFGNGTRLTVT.

The J gene is TRBJ2-3, the V gene TRBV30; 7 bases agree with TRBD2. Germline V gene sequence: CDR1 GTSNPN, CDR2 SVGIG (reference sequence). The CDR3 has 15 residues. Unmatched junction bases numbered 3, after V lost 0 bases and J lost 0 bases. The CDR3 DNA reads as TGTGCCTGGAGTGTCCTAGCGGCTAGCACAGATACGCAGTATTTT. Protein product: CAWSVLAASTDTQYF.

The rearrangement links TRBV18 to TRBJ2-2; TRBD1 is a possible D gene (5 bases). The CDR3 length is 12 residues. Trimming removed 4 bases from V and 15 bases from J, with 15 bases in between. Germline CDR1 is KGHSH and CDR2 is LQKENI. The CDR3 region is CASSLTTGRVFF. CDR3 nucleotides: TGTGCCAGCTCACTTACAACAGGAAGGGTGTTTTTT.

The J gene is TRBJ2-3, the V gene TRBV6-5; D might be TRBD2 (6 bases). CDR1 and CDR2 from the germline V gene are MNHEY and SVGAGI. V was cut by 5 bases and J by 5 bases, with 14 bases left in between. This CDR3 has 14 amino acids. CDR3 nucleotides: TGTGCCAGCAGTCCTCGGACTATCCGAGATACGCAGTATTTT. The encoded protein is CASSPRTIRDTQYF.

The genes are TRBV7-2 and TRBJ1-5; D is unresolved. The CDR3 contains 15 residues. V lost 0 bases and J 0 bases, leaving 6 bases between the germline ends. The germline V gene encodes CDR1 SGHTA and CDR2 FQGNSA. The CDR3 loop reads CASSLALYSNQPQHF. The DNA of the CDR3 is TGTGCCAGCAGCTTAGCCTTGTATAGCAATCAGCCCCAGCATTTT.

The V and J genes are TRBV28 and TRBJ1-6, with D hard to call. V shed 3 bases and J shed 2 bases, with 11 bases lying between them. CDR1 and CDR2 from the germline V gene are MDHEN and SYDVKM. There are 16 residues in the CDR3. CDR3 nucleotide sequence: TGTGCCAGCAGTTTTTCGTTAGGCGCCTATAATTCACCCCTCCACTTT. It translates to CASSFSLGAYNSPLHF.